Below, one T cell receptor beta chain is given with its context. No antigen is known for it. This entry belongs to a study of cytomegalovirus exposure and HLA in healthy donors. The study ran its PCR with 60 Vbeta and 13 Jbeta primers. TCRdb's table, derived via immunoSEQ multiplex PCR, lists solely in-frame clones and lacks some. Of 200,000 or so clones in the sample, about four fifths were seen once. Study observations and caveats: Donors were assumed by presence/absence analyses to have roughly uniform sequencing depth. Available immune exposure information was restricted to CMV serostatus only. Most of the TCR beta V segments (in an earlier analysis) were productive either about 90% or about 30% of the time.

The sequencing sample was made of PBMCs. The receptor was derived from a young woman in good health and CMV-seropositive.

Here the CDR3 reads CVWSADTQYF. In nucleotides, the CDR3 is TGTGTTTGGTCGGCAGATACGCAGTATTTT. The chain has TRBV7-9 and TRBJ2-3; D uncertain. Germline V gives CDR1 SEHNR, CDR2 FQNEAQ (reference sequence). This CDR3 spans 10 amino acids.